The 22 T cell receptor beta chains presented below share a single source sample, sequenced in a study of cytomegalovirus exposure and HLA in healthy donors. The study ran its PCR with 60 Vbeta and 13 Jbeta primers. Here immunoSEQ multiplex PCR was the method, and the copy in TCRdb shows in-frame clones only, minus some. The profile shows a few hundred thousand clones, roughly 83% of them singletons. The source material was PBMCs. These receptors all come from a girl aged 10 to 17 in good health and CMV-seronegative.

This chain uses TRBV19 with TRBJ2-2; 13 nucleotides align to TRBD2. Germline V gene sequence: CDR1 LNHDA, CDR2 SQIVND (reference sequence). The trim removed 3 bases at V and 6 bases at J, leaving 13 bases unmatched. The CDR3 is 19 residues long. The CDR3 sequence is CASSILLAGGPVWAGELFF. The CDR3 nucleotides read TGTGCCAGTAGTATCTTACTAGCGGGGGGGCCGGTTTGGGCCGGGGAGCTGTTTTTT.

The V gene is TRBV10-3, the J gene TRBJ2-5; 7 bases map to TRBD2. This CDR3 has 14 amino acids. The germline CDR1 and CDR2 sequences are ENHRY and SYGVKD. The J segment lost 0 bases and the V segment lost 5 bases, leaving 3 bases of the junction unmatched. The CDR3: CAISLAGNQETQYF. For the CDR3, the DNA is TGTGCCATCAGTTTAGCGGGTAACCAAGAGACCCAGTACTTC.

This clone was found a few times. The chain is built from TRBV27 and TRBJ1-5; the match to TRBD1 covers 7 bases. V gave up 10 bases and J gave up 2 bases; unmatched junction bases: 11. The length of the CDR3 is 15 residues. Germline V gene data show CDR1 as MNHEY and CDR2 as SMNVEV (reference sequence). The CDR3 coding sequence is TGTGCCACCAGGGAAGGGGGCTGGGGCAATCAGCCCCAGCATTTT. It yields the protein CATREGGWGNQPQHF.

The J gene is TRBJ2-1, the V gene TRBV6-1; D unresolved. The germline V gene has CDR1 MNHNS and CDR2 SASEGT. The CDR3 is made up of 10 amino acids. V lost 7 bases to trimming and J lost 8 bases, with 6 bases between them. CDR3 DNA: TGTGCCAGCAACCGGGATGAGCAGTTCTTC. Amino acid sequence: CASNRDEQFF.

V and J are TRBV4-2 and TRBJ2-5; D perhaps matches TRBD2 (6 bases). Trimming shortened V by 3 bases and J by 5 bases, and 16 bases separated the two germline ends. The CDR3 covers 15 residues. Germline V CDR1 and CDR2: LGHNA, YNFKEQ. The CDR3 DNA reads as TGTGCCAGCAGCCAGAACGCGGGGATCCCGGAGACCCAGTACTTC. This gives the protein CASSQNAGIPETQYF.

Written as DNA, the CDR3 is TGTGCCAGCAGCTTAGGAACGAAGGTGGAGGCCCAGTACTTC. This sequence encodes CASSLGTKVEAQYF. The chain has TRBV7-2 and TRBJ2-5, with D perhaps TRBD2 (5 bases). CDR1 and CDR2 from the germline V gene are SGHTA and FQGNSA. CDR3 length: 14 residues. Trimming stripped 1 base from V and 9 bases from J, with 15 bases between.

CDR3: CASSLEGNTQYF. The CDR3 coding sequence is TGTGCCAGCAGTCTGGAGGGGAATACGCAGTATTTT. This chain connects TRBV7-2 to TRBJ2-3; D possibly corresponds to TRBD2 (6 bases). CDR1 and CDR2 from the germline V gene are SGHTA and FQGNSA. Between the trimmed V and J ends, which lost 6 bases and 7 bases, there was a span of 11 bases. The CDR3 loop spans 12 amino acids.

This chain joins TRBV19 and TRBJ2-7; D possibly corresponds to TRBD1 (5 bases). The V end was cut by 3 bases, the J end by 6 bases, with 9 bases between. The CDR3 is made up of 12 amino acids. CDR1 and CDR2 (germline): LNHDA, SQIVND (reference sequence). In DNA, the CDR3 is TGTGCCAGTAGTATGGACACTGGCGAGCAGTACTTC. Translating it yields CASSMDTGEQYF.

The chain uses TRBV7-8 and TRBJ1-4, with 11 bases aligning to TRBD1. The germline V gene has CDR1 SGHVS and CDR2 FQNEAQ. The V and J ends lost 4 bases and 6 bases, in that order; junction bases with no gene match: 1. The CDR3 is 14 amino acids. CDR3 nucleotide sequence: TGTGCCAGCAGCTGGACAGGGGGCCATGAAAAACTGTTTTTT. The encoded protein is CASSWTGGHEKLFF.

The chain employs TRBV7-2 and TRBJ1-1; a weak D match, TRBD1 (6 bases). The germline CDR1 and CDR2 sequences are SGHTA and FQGNSA. Trimming took off 5 bases at V and 3 bases at J, with 16 bases between the two ends. This CDR3 is built from 15 residues. The CDR3 sequence: CASSPNGQLHTEAFF. CDR3 sequence (DNA): TGTGCCAGCAGCCCCAATGGACAGTTGCACACTGAAGCTTTCTTT.

This chain joins TRBV9 and TRBJ2-7; 8 bases are a match to TRBD1. The V gene's germline CDR1 is SGDLS and CDR2 YYNGEE. J gave up 6 bases and V 0 bases, and 8 bases lay outside the gene matches. This CDR3 is 15 amino acids long. The CDR3 coding sequence is TGTGCCAGCAGCGTAGGGGGGACAGGAGGCAGCGAGCAGTACTTC. The encoded protein is CASSVGGTGGSEQYF.

This clone has only a few counts. V and J are TRBV5-1 and TRBJ2-7, with 11 bases matching TRBD1. Germline CDR1 reads SGHRS; CDR2 reads YFSETQ. Trimming cost V 3 bases and J 7 bases; bases outside gene matches: 12. The CDR3 length is 16 residues. CDR3 nucleotide sequence: TGCGCCAGCAGCTCTTCCGGGACAGGGGGACCGCAAGAGCAGTACTTC. Translating gives CASSSSGTGGPQEQYF.

The chain combines TRBV6-1 with TRBJ1-1, with D possibly being TRBD1 (5 bases). This CDR3 comprises 13 residues. Trimming shortened V by 4 bases and J by 2 bases, and 8 bases separated the two germline ends. Per germline, CDR1 MNHNS and CDR2 SASEGT. The CDR3 loop is CASSVDRNTEAFF. CDR3 nucleotide sequence: TGTGCCAGCAGTGTTGACAGAAACACTGAAGCTTTCTTT.

Note on this clone: A read error may produce the germline difference seen at one junction end. The V call is TRBV7-7, the J call TRBJ2-6; D gene unclear. The CDR3 is made up of 15 amino acids. Germline V gene lookup returns CDR1 SSHAT and CDR2 FNYEAQ (reference sequence). DNA for the CDR3: TGTGCTAGCAGCTTAGGCAGCTCTGGGGCCAACGTCCTGACTTTC. This codes for CASSLGSSGANVLTF.

There are a few counts of this clone. The chain links TRBV6-1 to TRBJ2-7; TRBD1 matches 9 bases. The CDR3 totals 15 residues. V lost 5 bases, J lost 3 bases, and 8 bases stayed unmatched. CDR1 is MNHNS and CDR2 is SASEGT in the germline V gene. Here the CDR3 DNA reads TGTGCCAGCAGTCCGGGACAGGGTCATAGCTACGAGCAGTACTTC. Its translation: CASSPGQGHSYEQYF.

This clone has only one observation. V is TRBV7-8 and J is TRBJ1-3; TRBD1 matches 7 bases. Germline V gives CDR1 SGHVS, CDR2 FQNEAQ. The V gene end was trimmed by 8 bases and the J gene end by 0 bases; junction bases not matched to a gene: 10. The CDR3 extends over 16 amino acids. CDR3 sequence: CASSMTGFNSGNTIYF. The CDR3 DNA follows: TGTGCCAGCTCCATGACAGGGTTCAACTCTGGAAACACCATATATTTT. Variable domain in full (rest from reference TRBV7-8 and TRBJ1-3): GAGVSQSPRYKVAKRGQDVALRCDPISGHVSLFWYQQALGQGPEFLTYFQNEAQLDKSGLPSDRFFAERPEGSVSTLKIQRTQQEDSAVYLCASSMTGFNSGNTIYFGEGSWLTVV.

This clone was found a few times. The CDR3 loop is CASSFSGYEQYF. In DNA, the CDR3 is TGTGCCAGCAGCTTTAGTGGCTACGAGCAGTACTTC. V gene TRBV5-6 combines with J gene TRBJ2-7, with no clear D. CDR3 length: 12 residues. CDR1 and CDR2 (germline): SGHDT, YYEEEE. Trimming took off 2 bases at V and 3 bases at J, with 6 bases between the two ends.

J is TRBJ1-5 and V is TRBV28; no definite D call. With 5 bases removed from V and 1 base from J, the gap between germline ends came to 12 bases. Germline V gives CDR1 MDHEN, CDR2 SYDVKM. The CDR3 runs 15 residues. CDR3 sequence reads: CASSPSRASNQPQHF. CDR3 nucleotide sequence: TGTGCCAGCAGTCCTTCGAGGGCAAGCAATCAGCCCCAGCATTTT.

This clone has only one observation. The chain carries TRBV18 and TRBJ1-6; D gene unclear. The CDR3 has 15 residues. Germline CDR1 KGHSH, CDR2 LQKENI. Trimming shortened V by 2 bases and J by 5 bases, and 10 bases separated the two germline ends. The CDR3, as DNA: TGTGCCAGCTCACCAGAGATGGTAGATAATTCACCCCTCCACTTT. It translates to CASSPEMVDNSPLHF.

The V call is TRBV6-5, the J call TRBJ2-7; the D is unclear. The CDR3 loop spans 13 amino acids. V lost 8 bases and J 1 base, leaving 12 bases between the germline ends. Germline-derived CDR1 and CDR2 are MNHEY and SVGAGI. The CDR3 spells CASAAASSYEQYF. Here the CDR3 DNA reads TGTGCCAGCGCGGCAGCCTCTTCCTACGAGCAGTACTTC.

The chain combines TRBV19 with TRBJ1-1; TRBD1 aligns across 10 bases. J was trimmed by 4 bases and V by 7 bases; bases with no gene match: 9. The CDR3 contains 15 residues. Germline V lookup: CDR1 LNHDA, CDR2 SQIVND (reference sequence). The CDR3 region has the DNA TGTGCCAGTATTCGACAGGGGGCGACGGGCACTGAAGCTTTCTTT. This translates into CASIRQGATGTEAFF. Looking up the rest from reference TRBV19 and TRBJ1-1 gives the full variable domain: DGGITQSPKYLFRKEGQNVTLSCEQNLNHDAMYWYRQDPGQGLRLIYYSQIVNDFQKGDIAEGYSVSREKKESFPLTVTSAQKNPTAFYLCASIRQGATGTEAFFGQGTRLTVV.

The CDR3 bases are TGTGCCAGCAGTTTATCGAGTCGAGCGGGACCAGATACGCAGTATTTT. This encodes CASSLSSRAGPDTQYF. The J gene is TRBJ2-3, the V gene TRBV27, with 7 bases that match TRBD2. Germline loops: CDR1 MNHEY, CDR2 SMNVEV (reference sequence). The CDR3 contains 16 residues. The J segment lost 4 bases and the V segment lost 0 bases, leaving 7 bases of the junction unmatched.